This paragraph reports one T cell receptor (beta chain). Its antigen remains unidentified. Measured with immunoSEQ multiplex PCR; TCRdb has only the in-frame clones, and not every one. The table lists some 7,400 clones, 75% to 85% of them singletons, with over 5% in the top ten. This specimen comes from a study of chemoradiotherapy in HPV16-positive cancers. Study summary: Functional T-cell assays on two HPV16-positive patients' cells defined candidate HPV-specific clones and common TCR motifs. Findings and caveats of the study: Better recurrence-free survival went with HPV-responsive T-cell expansion in HPV16-positive patients. Candidate HPV-specific clones and E7-related TCR motifs grew in tumor during treatment.

The CDR3 has 16 residues. V lost 4 bases and J lost 8, with 20 bases in between. Germline V gene lookup returns CDR1 MNHEY and CDR2 SVGAGI. Repertoires were sampled repeatedly during chemoradiotherapy. The source was tumor tissue, collected from a patient who underwent chemoradiotherapy. The chain couples TRBV6-5 to TRBJ2-2; D remains unclear. This TCR was recovered from a human donor with HPV-associated anogenital cancer. Here the CDR3 DNA reads TGTGCCAGCAGTTTATTTACCAGGCTGGGCTGGGGGGAGCTGTTTTTT. It codes for CASSLFTRLGWGELFF.